This entry features one TCR beta chain sequence. Its target is unknown. The data originate from a study of T-cell reconstitution after alpha-beta-depleted transplantation in children. Germline CDR1 and CDR2: SGHRS and YFSETQ. The length of the CDR3 is 15 residues. Trimming took 6 bases from V and 1 from J, leaving 14 bases between them. The TCRbeta library was prepared with unique molecular identifiers. Each CDR3 protein is one row after TCRdb ran MiXCR on the PCR reads. Of roughly 790,000 distinct CDR3 sequences listed, about 16% are singletons. Study-level points and caveats: At day 60, the high TCRbeta diversity found in some patients originated from recipient T cells and thymic progenitors that had survived. Among T cells one year after transplant, newly produced cells accounted for most counts and diversity. Roughly two months post-transplant, alpha-beta T cells reportedly originated from several hundred graft clones that had expanded.

This clonotype was sampled from a male patient younger than 18 who had a stem cell transplant for acute lymphoblastic leukemia, so the T cells may come from the graft donor. The V gene is TRBV5-1, the J gene TRBJ2-1, with a possible D match to TRBD1 (7 bases). Source: PBMCs, mostly from graft donor cells, taken 360 days after TCRalphabeta/CD19-depleted stem cell transplant. The CDR3 loop is CASTRGASSYNEQFF. CDR3 coding DNA: TGCGCCAGCACCAGGGGGGCCTCTTCCTACAATGAGCAGTTCTTC.